The 19 T cell receptor beta chains reported below all come from one sample, sequenced in a study of OX40 agonist ivuxolimab in advanced cancers. Clones were read by immunoSEQ multiplex PCR, and TCRdb kept only the in-frame ones, dropping some. This sample has approximately 15,000 clones, with around 70% found just once. The material was CD4+ or CD8+ T cells sorted from blood, obtained in a trial of the OX40 agonist ivuxolimab. These receptors were collected from an adult with an advanced solid tumor such as melanoma, head and neck, liver or kidney cancer.

This clone was recorded only once. The V gene is TRBV19, the J gene TRBJ1-5; D is unclear. The CDR3 runs 12 residues. V lost 8 bases, J lost 3 bases, and 8 bases lay in between. The germline V gene has CDR1 LNHDA and CDR2 SQIVND (reference sequence). The CDR3 DNA follows: TGTGCCAGTCGGGGAAACAATCAGCCCCAGCATTTT. It yields the protein CASRGNNQPQHF.

The chain employs TRBV5-4 and TRBJ2-5, with D perhaps given as TRBD1 or TRBD2 (6 bases each). Per germline, CDR1 SGHNT and CDR2 YYREEE (reference sequence). CDR3 length equals 13 residues. V lost 4 bases to trimming and J lost 3 bases, with 10 bases between them. The CDR3 region has the DNA TGTGCCAGCAGCCAAAGGGGGGAAGAGACCCAGTACTTC. Translation: CASSQRGEETQYF.

On this clone: This sample also contains other DNA sequences that code for the same CDR3. This chain uses TRBV11-2 with TRBJ1-1; D may be TRBD1 (5 bases). The germline V and J ends were trimmed by 1 base and 1 base, with 13 bases remaining between them. From germline, CDR1 is SGHAT and CDR2 FQNNGV. This CDR3 has 16 residues. CDR3 nucleotides: TGTGCCAGCAGCTTAGTGGGCGGGGCGGGGAACACTGAAGCTTTCTTT. Translation: CASSLVGGAGNTEAFF.

The rearrangement joins TRBV2 to TRBJ2-3, with 12 bases aligning to TRBD1. This CDR3 contains 16 residues. Trimming at V came to 7 bases and at J to 2 bases, leaving 7 bases not matched to a gene. Per germline, CDR1 SNHLY and CDR2 FYNNEI. The CDR3 region is CASTLGTGGNTDTQYF. In nucleotides, the CDR3 is TGTGCCAGCACCCTGGGGACAGGGGGCAACACAGATACGCAGTATTTT.

In its sample, this clone was seen once. V and J are TRBV6-1 and TRBJ1-5; D might be TRBD1 (6 bases). V dropped 2 bases and J dropped 6 bases, with 14 bases sitting between them. The length of the CDR3 is 15 residues. Per the germline V gene, CDR1 is MNHNS and CDR2 is SASEGT. The CDR3 reads CASSEKNRAGQPQHF. CDR3 coding DNA: TGTGCCAGCAGTGAAAAGAACAGGGCCGGTCAGCCCCAGCATTTT.

V gene TRBV11-1 combines with J gene TRBJ2-7, with TRBD1 matching over 8 bases. The germline V gene has CDR1 SGHAT and CDR2 FQDESV (reference sequence). J lost 5 bases, V lost 4 bases, and 10 bases had no gene match. The CDR3 sequence is 15 residues long. The CDR3 sequence: CASSWQTGVLHEQYF. The CDR3 DNA sequence: TGTGCCAGCAGCTGGCAGACAGGGGTTCTTCACGAGCAGTACTTC.

The chain is built from TRBV7-9 and TRBJ1-2; unclear D gene. This CDR3 contains 12 residues. Germline V gene lookup returns CDR1 SEHNR and CDR2 FQNEAQ (reference sequence). V lost 8 bases and J lost 3, with 10 bases in between. CDR3 loop: CASEGLDYGYTF. DNA of the CDR3: TGTGCCAGCGAGGGCTTGGACTATGGCTACACCTTC.

V gene TRBV5-8 combines with J gene TRBJ2-7, with D perhaps assigned TRBD1 or TRBD2 (6 bases each). The CDR3 totals 17 residues. Germline CDR1 and CDR2: SGHTS and YDEGEE. V lost 0 bases and J 4 bases, leaving 20 bases between the germline ends. The CDR3 protein is CASSLAVQVGGHYEQYF. The CDR3 coding sequence is TGTGCCAGCAGCTTGGCCGTCCAGGTCGGGGGCCATTACGAGCAGTACTTC.

This clone is a singleton in its sample. The sample contains more than one DNA sequence encoding this CDR3. This chain joins TRBV19 and TRBJ2-7; 7 bases are shared with TRBD1. Trimming removed 4 bases from V and 3 bases from J; junction bases left unmatched: 3. Germline V gives CDR1 LNHDA, CDR2 SQIVND (reference sequence). This CDR3 has 13 residues. The CDR3 region has the DNA TGTGCCAGTAGTACGGGGACAGTCTACGAGCAGTACTTC. This sequence encodes CASSTGTVYEQYF.

This clone is labeled medium-sized (0.01 to 0.1%). The rearrangement uses TRBV2 and TRBJ2-1; no reliable D call. The CDR3 runs to 10 residues. CDR1 and CDR2 from the germline V gene are SNHLY and FYNNEI. The ends were cut back, 6 bases at V and 4 bases at J, with 1 base in the middle. The CDR3 bases are TGTGCCAGCAGGTACAATGAGCAGTTCTTC. Amino acid sequence: CASRYNEQFF.

This clone was seen only once. This chain joins TRBV4-1 and TRBJ1-5, with a tentative D call TRBD1 (5 bases). The CDR3 is made up of 15 amino acids. V lost 4 bases to trimming and J lost 10 bases, with 20 bases between them. From germline, CDR1 is MGHRA and CDR2 YSYEKL. CDR3 sequence reads: CASSLGGSSRVPQHF. Written as DNA, the CDR3 is TGCGCCAGCAGCCTGGGGGGGTCGAGCCGGGTCCCCCAGCATTTT.

The chain joins TRBV7-8 to TRBJ1-1, with D tentatively TRBD1 (5 bases). V gave up 1 base and J gave up 0 bases, with 12 bases separating them. Germline V gives CDR1 SGHVS, CDR2 FQNEAQ. The CDR3 spans 16 residues. The CDR3 here is CASSLGQGLMNTEAFF. CDR3 DNA: TGTGCCAGCAGCTTAGGGCAGGGATTGATGAACACTGAAGCTTTCTTT.

The genes are TRBV7-3 and TRBJ2-1, with 10 nucleotides matching TRBD2. CDR3 length equals 15 residues. V gave up 4 bases and J gave up 4 bases; unmatched junction bases: 4. Germline CDR1 SGHTA, CDR2 FQGTGA. The CDR3 sequence: CASSSGLARYNEQFF. The CDR3 DNA reads as TGTGCCAGCAGCTCGGGACTAGCGAGGTACAATGAGCAGTTCTTC.

This sequence joins TRBV7-9 and TRBJ2-7; D ambiguous. V was shortened by 3 bases and J by 2 bases, with 5 bases between the two germline ends. Germline CDR1 and CDR2: SEHNR and FQNEAQ (reference sequence). This CDR3 comprises 12 residues. The DNA for the CDR3 is TGTGCCAGCAGCTTGAGCCCCTACGAGCAGTACTTC. This gives the protein CASSLSPYEQYF.

V and J are TRBV4-2 and TRBJ2-3; 11 positions agree with TRBD2. Germline lookup yields CDR1 LGHNA and CDR2 YNFKEQ. This CDR3 is 17 amino acids long. After removal of 0 bases from V and 2 bases from J, the junction contained 4 bases not matched to a gene. This chain's CDR3 is CASSQELAGGFTDTQYF. In nucleotides, the CDR3 is TGTGCCAGCAGCCAAGAGTTAGCGGGAGGGTTCACAGATACGCAGTATTTT.

V gene TRBV5-6 combines with J gene TRBJ1-1; D ambiguous. The CDR3 runs 14 residues. The V and J ends lost 1 base and 11 bases respectively, with 18 bases between them. Germline CDR1 and CDR2: SGHDT and YYEEEE. CDR3 sequence reads: CASSLRGDPRTAFF. CDR3 DNA: TGTGCCAGCAGCTTGCGAGGAGACCCACGAACTGCTTTCTTT.

This rearrangement joins TRBV2 to TRBJ2-5; TRBD1 or TRBD2 may be the D gene (6 bases each). The CDR3 runs 14 residues. Trimming took off 7 bases at V and 3 bases at J, with 15 bases between the two ends. CDR1 is SNHLY and CDR2 is FYNNEI in the germline V gene. This CDR3 is CASTFSGGEETQYF. The CDR3 DNA reads TGTGCCAGCACATTTTCCGGGGGCGAAGAGACCCAGTACTTC.

V usage is TRBV30 and J usage is TRBJ2-7; 8 nucleotides align to TRBD2. V was clipped by 0 bases and J by 2 bases; unmatched bases: 15. From germline, CDR1 is GTSNPN and CDR2 SVGIG (reference sequence). The CDR3 loop spans 18 amino acids. CDR3 in amino acids: CAWSVGPPRTSRAYEQYF. The CDR3, as DNA: TGTGCCTGGAGTGTAGGCCCCCCTAGGACTAGCCGAGCCTACGAGCAGTACTTC.

The chain employs TRBV14 and TRBJ2-5; possible D gene TRBD2, 5 bases. The V and J ends lost 2 bases and 4 bases respectively, with 8 bases between them. The CDR3 totals 13 residues. Germline V CDR1 and CDR2: SGHDN, FVKESK. The CDR3 region has the DNA TGTGCCAGCAGCCAACTCGGAGGAGAGACCCAGTACTTC. Protein: CASSQLGGETQYF.